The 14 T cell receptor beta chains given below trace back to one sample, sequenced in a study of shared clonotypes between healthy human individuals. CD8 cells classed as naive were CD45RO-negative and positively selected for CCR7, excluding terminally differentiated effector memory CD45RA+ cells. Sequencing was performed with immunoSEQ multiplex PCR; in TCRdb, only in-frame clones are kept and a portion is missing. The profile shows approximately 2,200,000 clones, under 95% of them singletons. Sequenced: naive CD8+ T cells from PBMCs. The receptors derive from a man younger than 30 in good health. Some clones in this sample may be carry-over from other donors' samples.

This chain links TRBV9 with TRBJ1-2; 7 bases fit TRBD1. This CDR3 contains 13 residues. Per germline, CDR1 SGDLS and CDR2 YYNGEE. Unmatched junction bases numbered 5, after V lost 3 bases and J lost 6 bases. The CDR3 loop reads CASSGRQGNGYTF. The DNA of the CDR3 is TGTGCCAGCAGCGGTAGACAGGGAAATGGCTACACCTTC.

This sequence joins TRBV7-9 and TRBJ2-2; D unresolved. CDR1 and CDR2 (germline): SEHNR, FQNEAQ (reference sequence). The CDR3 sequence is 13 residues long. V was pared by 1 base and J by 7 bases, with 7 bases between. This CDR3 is CASSLGVNGELFF. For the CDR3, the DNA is TGTGCCAGCAGCTTAGGAGTTAACGGGGAGCTGTTTTTT.

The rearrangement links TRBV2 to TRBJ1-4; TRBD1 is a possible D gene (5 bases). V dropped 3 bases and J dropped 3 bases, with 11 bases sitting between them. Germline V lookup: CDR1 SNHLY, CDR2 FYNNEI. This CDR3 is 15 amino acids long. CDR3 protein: CASSDRGSANEKLFF. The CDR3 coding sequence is TGTGCCAGCAGTGACCGGGGCTCTGCTAATGAAAAACTGTTTTTT.

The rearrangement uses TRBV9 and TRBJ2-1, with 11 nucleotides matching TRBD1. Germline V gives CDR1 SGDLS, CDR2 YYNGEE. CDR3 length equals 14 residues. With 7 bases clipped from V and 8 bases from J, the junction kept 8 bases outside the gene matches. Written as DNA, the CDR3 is TGTGCCAGCTCTTGGACAGGGGGCTCAGATGAGCAGTTCTTC. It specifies CASSWTGGSDEQFF.

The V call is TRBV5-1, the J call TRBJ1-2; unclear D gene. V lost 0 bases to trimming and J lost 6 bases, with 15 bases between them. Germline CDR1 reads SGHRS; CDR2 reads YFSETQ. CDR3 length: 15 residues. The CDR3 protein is CASSLEGWRKDGYTF. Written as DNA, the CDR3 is TGCGCCAGCAGCTTGGAGGGATGGCGGAAAGATGGCTACACCTTC.

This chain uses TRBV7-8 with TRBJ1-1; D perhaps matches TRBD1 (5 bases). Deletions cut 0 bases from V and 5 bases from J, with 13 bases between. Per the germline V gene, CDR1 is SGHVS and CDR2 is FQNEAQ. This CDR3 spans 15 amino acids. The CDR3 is CASSLALGVQTEAFF. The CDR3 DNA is TGTGCCAGCAGCTTAGCTTTGGGGGTTCAAACTGAAGCTTTCTTT.

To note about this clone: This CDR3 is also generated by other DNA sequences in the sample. This CDR3 is CASSYSSNRDYEQYF. Here the CDR3 DNA reads TGTGCCAGCAGTTACTCCTCTAACAGGGATTACGAGCAGTACTTC. This chain links TRBV11-2 with TRBJ2-7; a possible D gene is TRBD1 (6 bases). The germline V gene encodes CDR1 SGHAT and CDR2 FQNNGV. V lost 6 bases to trimming and J lost 4 bases, with 19 bases between them. This CDR3 spans 15 amino acids.

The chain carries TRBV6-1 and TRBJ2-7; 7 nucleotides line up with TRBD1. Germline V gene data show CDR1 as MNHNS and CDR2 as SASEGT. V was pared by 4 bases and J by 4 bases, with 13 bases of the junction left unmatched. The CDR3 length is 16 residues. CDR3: CASSATPTQGSYEQYF. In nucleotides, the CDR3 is TGTGCCAGCAGTGCAACTCCAACACAGGGGTCTTACGAGCAGTACTTC.

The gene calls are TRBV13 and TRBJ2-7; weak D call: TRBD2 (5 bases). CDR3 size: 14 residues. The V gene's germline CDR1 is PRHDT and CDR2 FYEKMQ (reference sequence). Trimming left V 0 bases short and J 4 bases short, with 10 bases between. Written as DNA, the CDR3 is TGTGCCAGCAGCTTAGGATCGACGGGATACGAGCAGTACTTC. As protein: CASSLGSTGYEQYF.

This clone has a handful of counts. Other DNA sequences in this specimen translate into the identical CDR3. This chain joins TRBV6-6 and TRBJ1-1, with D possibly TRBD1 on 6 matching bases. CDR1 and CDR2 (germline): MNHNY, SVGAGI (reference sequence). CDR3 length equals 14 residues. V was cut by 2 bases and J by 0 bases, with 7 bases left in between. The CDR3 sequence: CASSYTGLNTEAFF. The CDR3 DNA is TGTGCCAGCAGTTACACAGGGTTGAACACTGAAGCTTTCTTT.

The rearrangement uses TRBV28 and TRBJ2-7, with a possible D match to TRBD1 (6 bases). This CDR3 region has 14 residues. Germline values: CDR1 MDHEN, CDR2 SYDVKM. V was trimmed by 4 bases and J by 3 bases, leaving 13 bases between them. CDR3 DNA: TGTGCCAGCAGTTCACAGGGTATGGTCTACGAGCAGTACTTC. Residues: CASSSQGMVYEQYF.

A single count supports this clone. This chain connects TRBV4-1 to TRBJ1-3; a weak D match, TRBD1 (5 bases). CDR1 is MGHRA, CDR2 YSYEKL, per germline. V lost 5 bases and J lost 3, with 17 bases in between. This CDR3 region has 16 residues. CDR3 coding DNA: TGCGCCAGCAGCTTAGGGTGGGGGGAAGGTGGAAACACCATATATTTT. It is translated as CASSLGWGEGGNTIYF.

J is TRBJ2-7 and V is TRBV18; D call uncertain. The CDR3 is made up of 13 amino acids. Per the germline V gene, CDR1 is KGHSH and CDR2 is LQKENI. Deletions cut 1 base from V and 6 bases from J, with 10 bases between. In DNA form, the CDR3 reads TGTGCCAGCTCACCACTGGCTAGTGGCGAGCAGTACTTC. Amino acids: CASSPLASGEQYF.

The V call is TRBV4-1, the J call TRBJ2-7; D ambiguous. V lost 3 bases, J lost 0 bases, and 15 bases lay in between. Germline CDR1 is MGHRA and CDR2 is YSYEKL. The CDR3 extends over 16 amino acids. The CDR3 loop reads CASSQVSESSSYEQYF. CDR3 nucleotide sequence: TGCGCCAGCAGCCAGGTCAGCGAGTCTAGCTCCTACGAGCAGTACTTC.